Listed below are T cell receptor beta chains from one sample, sequenced in a study of technical replicates of blood from several donors. Libraries were prepared by immunoSEQ multiplex PCR; TCRdb keeps only in-frame clonotypes and omits some of them. The sample has tens of thousands of clones; just over 85% are singletons. Sequenced material: PBMCs. The receptors shown here come from a human donor in good health. Some clones in this sample may be carry-over from other donors' samples. The CDR3 runs from the conserved cysteine through the conserved F or W. The D gene is left open where the match is weak. Only part of the rows carry a size: once, few, many, or a class if the clone is expanded.

cdr3_nt	cdr3_aa	v_call	d_call	clone_size	j_call
TGTGCTAGTGGTTTGGGACTGGCCTCCTACGAGCAGTACTTC	CASGLGLASYEQYF	TRBV12-5	NA	NA	TRBJ2-7
TGTGCCAGCAGCCCCCCTAACACCGGGGAGCTGTTTTTT	CASSPPNTGELFF	TRBV11-3	NA	NA	TRBJ2-2
TGTGCCATCAGTGTAGGAGGGAATAGCAATCAGCCCCAGCATTTT	CAISVGGNSNQPQHF	TRBV10-3	NA	NA	TRBJ1-5
TGCAGCGTTAATGGACAGTTGAACACTGAAGCTTTCTTT	CSVNGQLNTEAFF	TRBV29-1	NA	few	TRBJ1-1
TGTGCCAGCAGCCCGACAGGGTTTCTCTACAATGAGCAGTTCTTC	CASSPTGFLYNEQFF	TRBV6-5	TRBD1	NA	TRBJ2-1
TGTGCCAGCAGCCCAGGGACACGAGGATATAATTCACCCCTCCACTTT	CASSPGTRGYNSPLHF	TRBV7-6	NA	few	TRBJ1-6
TGCGCAGAAAATTCGTGGCTAGCGGGAGTGAACACCGGGGAGCTGTTTTTT	CAENSWLAGVNTGELFF	TRBV4-3	TRBD2	NA	TRBJ2-2
TGTGCCAGCAGGGTAGCGGGAGGCCCCTACGAGCAGTACTTC	CASRVAGGPYEQYF	TRBV28	TRBD2	NA	TRBJ2-7
TGTGCCAGCAGCCAAGTAAACAGGGGATCTTCCGAGCAGTACTTC	CASSQVNRGSSEQYF	TRBV4-2	TRBD1	NA	TRBJ2-7
TGTGCCAGCACGCAGGGGAACTATGGCTACACCTTC	CASTQGNYGYTF	TRBV2	NA	NA	TRBJ1-2
TGCGCCAGCAGCTTGCAAGGACAGGGCTCCTCGAAGGGCTACACCTTC	CASSLQGQGSSKGYTF	TRBV5-1	TRBD1	NA	TRBJ1-2
TGTGCCAGTAGTATTTTCGGCGGGAGATCTTACAATGAGCAGTTCTTC	CASSIFGGRSYNEQFF	TRBV19	TRBD2	NA	TRBJ2-1
TGTGCCAGCTCAACCCGGACTAGCAGTTCGGAGCAGTACTTC	CASSTRTSSSEQYF	TRBV18	TRBD2	NA	TRBJ2-7
TGTGCCACCAGATTAGCGGGGGGGCCAACAGATACGCAGTATTTT	CATRLAGGPTDTQYF	TRBV15	TRBD2	NA	TRBJ2-3
TGTGCCAGTCTGGCGGCTCTCGGACAGGACTATGGCTACACCTTC	CASLAALGQDYGYTF	TRBV27	TRBD1	NA	TRBJ1-2
TGTGCCATCAGTGTTTCTGAGAGGGCCCAATCACCCCTCCACTTT	CAISVSERAQSPLHF	TRBV10-3	NA	NA	TRBJ1-6
TGTGCCAGCTCATACTCGGGACAGAGCTACGAGCAGTACTTC	CASSYSGQSYEQYF	TRBV2	TRBD1	NA	TRBJ2-7
TGTGCCAGCTCGCCCGGGACAGGGGCTAGCGGGGCCTCCTACGAGCAGTACTTC	CASSPGTGASGASYEQYF	TRBV18	NA	NA	TRBJ2-7
TGTGCCAGCAGTTACTCGATAATTGGGGCTGGTCAGCCCCAGCATTTT	CASSYSIIGAGQPQHF	TRBV6-6	NA	NA	TRBJ1-5
TGTGCCAGCAGCTTGTTCGGGTATGGCTACACCTTC	CASSLFGYGYTF	TRBV7-6	NA	NA	TRBJ1-2
TGTGCCAGCAGTCCATCGGGGGACCGGGCGGGATCCGGGGAGCTGTTTTTT	CASSPSGDRAGSGELFF	TRBV7-9	NA	NA	TRBJ2-2
TGTGCCAGTAGTTTGGGACAGGGATACTACGAGCAGTACTTC	CASSLGQGYYEQYF	TRBV19	TRBD1	NA	TRBJ2-7
TGTGCCAGCAGCTTAGTTGCCTCTGGCGGGGGGAGAAACAATGAGCAGTTCTTC	CASSLVASGGGRNNEQFF	TRBV7-7	TRBD2	NA	TRBJ2-1
TGTGCCAGCAGCCAAGACCGATCAGGGAAGAATGAGCAGTTCTTC	CASSQDRSGKNEQFF	TRBV4-2	NA	once	TRBJ2-1
TGTGCCAGCAGCCAAGGTTCGGGCACTGAAGCTTTCTTT	CASSQGSGTEAFF	TRBV4-2	NA	NA	TRBJ1-1
TGCGCCAGCAGCCAAGCGGGACAGGGGGGGGAGACCCAGTACTTC	CASSQAGQGGETQYF	TRBV4-3	TRBD1	NA	TRBJ2-5
TGTGCCAGCAGCTTAAACCGGGAGACCCAGTACTTC	CASSLNRETQYF	TRBV7-6	NA	few	TRBJ2-5
TGCAGCGTCCTCATGCCCGGTCCGTATGGCTACACCTTC	CSVLMPGPYGYTF	TRBV29-1	NA	NA	TRBJ1-2
TGCAGCGTGGTAGACAGCTACGAGCAGTACTTC	CSVVDSYEQYF	TRBV29-1	NA	NA	TRBJ2-7
TGCGCCAGCAGCTTGGGGCAGGCGGGGGATCGAGCTTTCTTT	CASSLGQAGDRAFF	TRBV5-1	NA	NA	TRBJ1-1
TGCGCCAGCAGCCCCTGGACAGGGGGCAATCAGCCCCAGCATTTT	CASSPWTGGNQPQHF	TRBV4-3	TRBD1	NA	TRBJ1-5
TGTGCCAGCAGTTTATCGTCGGGGGGAGGGGGATCCTACGAGCAGTACTTC	CASSLSSGGGGSYEQYF	TRBV27	NA	NA	TRBJ2-7
TGTGCCAGCAGTCGGTCGCAGGGCATGAACACTGAAGCTTTCTTT	CASSRSQGMNTEAFF	TRBV25-1	NA	NA	TRBJ1-1
TGTGCCAGCAGTACGGCGACAGGCCGGTACGAGCAGTACTTC	CASSTATGRYEQYF	TRBV6-5	NA	NA	TRBJ2-7
TGTGCCAGCAGCTATGGGGAGTCGAGCTTGGCCGGGGAGCTGTTTTTT	CASSYGESSLAGELFF	TRBV9	NA	NA	TRBJ2-2
TGTGCCAGCAGCCAAGATGTAGAGGATCAGCCCCAGCATTTT	CASSQDVEDQPQHF	TRBV4-2	NA	NA	TRBJ1-5
TGTGCCAGCAGTGGAACAGGGGGCGATACTTTCTTT	CASSGTGGDTFF	TRBV2	TRBD1	NA	TRBJ1-1
TGTGCCAGCAGCTCGATGACAGGGCGCGACGAGCAGTACTTC	CASSSMTGRDEQYF	TRBV11-2	TRBD1	NA	TRBJ2-7
TGTGCCAGCAGCCAACTCGGGATTGGTACTGAAGCTTTCTTT	CASSQLGIGTEAFF	TRBV14	NA	NA	TRBJ1-1
TGTGCCAGCAGCCTTAGTGGGACAGGGGTATATGGCTACACCTTC	CASSLSGTGVYGYTF	TRBV6-5	TRBD1	NA	TRBJ1-2
TGTGCCAGTAGGATGACAGGGGTGATCTTCTACGAGCAGTACTTC	CASRMTGVIFYEQYF	TRBV6-5	TRBD1	NA	TRBJ2-7
TGTGCCAGCAGACTGGGGGGGTACGGAGAGCAGTACTTC	CASRLGGYGEQYF	TRBV6-1	TRBD2	NA	TRBJ2-7
TGTGCCAGCAGTAAAGAGACAGGACCATACGAGCAGTACTTC	CASSKETGPYEQYF	TRBV6-6	NA	NA	TRBJ2-7
TGTGCCAGCAGCTCGTACTCTGGGGCCAACGTCCTGACTTTC	CASSSYSGANVLTF	TRBV11-2	NA	NA	TRBJ2-6